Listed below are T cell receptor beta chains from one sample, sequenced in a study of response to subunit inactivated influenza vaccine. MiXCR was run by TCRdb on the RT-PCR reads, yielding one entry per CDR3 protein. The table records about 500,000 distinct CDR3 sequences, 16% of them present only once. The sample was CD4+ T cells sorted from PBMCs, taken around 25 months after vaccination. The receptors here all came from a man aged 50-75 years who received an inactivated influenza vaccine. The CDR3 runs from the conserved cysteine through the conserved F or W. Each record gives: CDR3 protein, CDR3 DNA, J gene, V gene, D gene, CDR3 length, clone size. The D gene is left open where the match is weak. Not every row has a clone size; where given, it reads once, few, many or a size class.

CATSESGGTDTQYF	TGTGCCACCAGTGAGTCGGGAGGGACAGATACGCAGTATTTT	TRBJ2-3	TRBV24-1	TRBD2	14	few
CASSGMDTQYF	TGTGCCAGCAGCGGGATGGATACGCAGTATTTT	TRBJ2-3	TRBV3-1	NA	11	NA
CASSPLQEQFF	TGTGCCAGCAGCCCCCTTCAGGAGCAGTTCTTC	TRBJ2-1	TRBV7-9	NA	11	once
CASSQARLSGNTIYF	TGTGCCAGCAGCCAAGCGCGGCTCTCTGGAAACACCATATATTTT	TRBJ1-3	TRBV3-1	NA	15	few
CASSQRWGNTGELFF	TGTGCCAGCAGCCAAAGGTGGGGGAACACCGGGGAGCTGTTTTTT	TRBJ2-2	TRBV16	NA	15	few
CASSSPLAAGVVDTQYF	TGTGCCAGCAGTTCTCCTCTCGCAGCAGGGGTAGTGGATACGCAGTATTTT	TRBJ2-3	TRBV28	NA	17	NA
CASTFPGRAEAFF	TGTGCCAGCACCTTCCCGGGGAGGGCTGAAGCTTTCTTT	TRBJ1-1	TRBV6-1	NA	13	once
CASRGGHGTYEQYF	TGTGCCAGCAGGGGGGGACACGGTACCTACGAGCAGTACTTC	TRBJ2-7	TRBV12-3/TRBV12-4	NA	14	NA
CASSGLGVYEQYF	TGTGCCAGCAGTGGACTAGGAGTCTACGAGCAGTACTTC	TRBJ2-7	TRBV2	NA	13	NA
CSARRTSTNEKLFF	TGCAGTGCTAGAAGGACTTCAACTAATGAAAAACTGTTTTTT	TRBJ1-4	TRBV20-1	NA	14	NA
CASREQDNYGYTF	TGTGCCAGCAGGGAACAGGATAACTATGGCTACACCTTC	TRBJ1-2	TRBV6-2/TRBV6-3	NA	13	few
CASSFITEAFF	TGTGCCAGCAGTTTTATCACTGAAGCTTTCTTT	TRBJ1-1	TRBV12-3/TRBV12-4	NA	11	few
CASSQRRDSHRGKAGELFF	TGTGCCAGCAGCCAAAGACGGGACAGCCACCGCGGGAAGGCCGGGGAGCTGTTTTTT	TRBJ2-2	TRBV4-2	NA	19	NA
CASSPGGGGGAYFNEQFF	TGCGCCAGCAGTCCGGGAGGCGGCGGGGGGGCCTATTTCAATGAGCAGTTCTTC	TRBJ2-1	TRBV4-1	TRBD2	18	NA
CASSSTTGRATNEKLFF	TGTGCCAGCAGCTCAACGACAGGACGCGCAACTAATGAAAAACTGTTTTTT	TRBJ1-4	TRBV7-9	NA	17	few
CSASPNQGREIHGYTF	TGCAGTGCTAGCCCCAATCAAGGCAGGGAAATTCATGGCTACACCTTC	TRBJ1-2	TRBV20-1	NA	16	NA
CASRKSGGPPDTQYF	TGCGCCAGCAGAAAAAGCGGGGGGCCCCCAGATACGCAGTATTTT	TRBJ2-3	TRBV5-1	TRBD2	15	NA
CASSQGNTDTQYF	TGTGCCAGCAGCCAAGGAAACACAGATACGCAGTATTTT	TRBJ2-3	TRBV7-8	NA	13	many
CASSLVGRSGTYEQYF	TGTGCCAGCAGCTTAGTCGGTAGAAGCGGAACCTACGAGCAGTACTTC	TRBJ2-7	TRBV7-9	NA	16	NA
CSASGSVGLLNTEAFF	TGCAGTGCTAGCGGTTCTGTTGGACTTTTGAACACTGAAGCTTTCTTT	TRBJ1-1	TRBV20-1	NA	16	few
CSARSSTGDTDTQYF	TGCAGTGCTCGGTCATCGACAGGGGACACAGATACGCAGTATTTT	TRBJ2-3	TRBV20-1	TRBD1	15	NA
CSASLRTRTSTDTQYF	TGCAGTGCTAGTCTTAGGACTCGGACTAGCACAGATACGCAGTATTTT	TRBJ2-3	TRBV20-1	NA	16	NA
CASSLRTGGGTGELFF	TGTGCCAGCAGTCTTAGGACAGGGGGGGGCACCGGGGAGCTGTTTTTT	TRBJ2-2	TRBV12-3/TRBV12-4	TRBD1	16	few
CASSQDNQMNTEAFF	TGCGCCAGCAGCCAAGATAACCAGATGAACACTGAAGCTTTCTTT	TRBJ1-1	TRBV4-3	NA	15	NA
CASSSTEVSYEQYF	TGTGCCAGCAGCTCAACCGAGGTCTCCTACGAGCAGTACTTC	TRBJ2-7	TRBV7-8	NA	14	few
CASSPQGFYEQYF	TGTGCCAGCAGTCCCCAGGGCTTCTACGAGCAGTACTTC	TRBJ2-7	TRBV12-3/TRBV12-4	NA	13	few
CASSSFSVQETQYF	TGCGCCAGCAGCTCCTTCAGCGTTCAAGAGACCCAGTACTTC	TRBJ2-5	TRBV5-1	NA	14	few
CATSVPGGGDQETQYF	TGTGCCACCAGTGTCCCGGGCGGCGGAGACCAAGAGACCCAGTACTTC	TRBJ2-5	TRBV24-1	NA	16	NA
CASRGARVQETQYF	TGTGCCAGCAGAGGGGCACGCGTACAAGAGACCCAGTACTTC	TRBJ2-5	TRBV28	NA	14	NA
CASSQTGHYGYTF	TGTGCCAGCAGCCAGACAGGGCACTATGGCTACACCTTC	TRBJ1-2	TRBV7-9	TRBD1	13	NA
CASSQAVLQGGPSNQPQHF	TGCGCCAGCAGCCAAGCCGTTCTCCAGGGGGGACCGAGCAATCAGCCCCAGCATTTT	TRBJ1-5	TRBV4-1	TRBD1	19	NA
CASSYGGGPYEQYF	TGTGCCAGCAGTTACGGAGGGGGTCCCTACGAGCAGTACTTC	TRBJ2-7	TRBV27	NA	14	NA
CASSFAQGAGGELFF	TGCGCCAGCAGCTTCGCGCAGGGGGCTGGCGGGGAGCTGTTTTTT	TRBJ2-2	TRBV5-1	TRBD1	15	NA
CASSLGRPGRSYNEQFF	TGTGCCAGCAGCCTTGGACGGCCAGGGCGAAGCTACAATGAGCAGTTCTTC	TRBJ2-1	TRBV7-9	NA	17	few
CASSDVGGRLVYGYTF	TGTGCCAGCAGTGACGTCGGGGGCCGCTTAGTCTATGGCTACACCTTC	TRBJ1-2	TRBV2	NA	16	NA
CASSPSSTDTQYF	TGTGCCAGCAGCCCATCTAGCACAGATACGCAGTATTTT	TRBJ2-3	TRBV7-2	NA	13	many
CSASQGTNEKLFF	TGCAGTGCTTCCCAGGGGACTAATGAAAAACTGTTTTTT	TRBJ1-4	TRBV20-1	NA	13	once
CASSLRHPNTEAFF	TGTGCCAGCAGCTTGAGGCACCCCAACACTGAAGCTTTCTTT	TRBJ1-1	TRBV5-6	NA	14	NA
CSARGAPTGDNPPLHF	TGCAGTGCTAGAGGAGCGCCCACAGGGGATAATCCACCCCTCCACTTT	TRBJ1-6	TRBV20-1	TRBD1	16	NA
CASSLFSGQGVYGYTF	TGTGCCAGCAGCCTATTCTCCGGACAGGGGGTTTATGGCTACACCTTC	TRBJ1-2	TRBV3-1	TRBD1	16	NA
CSARGTVGYEQYF	TGCAGTGCTAGAGGGACAGTTGGCTACGAGCAGTACTTC	TRBJ2-7	TRBV20-1	NA	13	NA
CASSSIIQPYEQYF	TGTGCCAGCAGTTCGATCATTCAACCCTACGAGCAGTACTTC	TRBJ2-7	TRBV12-3/TRBV12-4	NA	14	few
CSAIQGADTQYF	TGCAGTGCCATACAGGGCGCAGATACGCAGTATTTT	TRBJ2-3	TRBV20-1	NA	12	NA
CSVAGDSGNQPQHF	TGCAGCGTTGCAGGGGACAGTGGCAATCAGCCCCAGCATTTT	TRBJ1-5	TRBV29-1	TRBD1	14	NA
CASSRLVTGLNTEAFF	TGTGCCAGCTCACGACTGGTCACAGGATTGAACACTGAAGCTTTCTTT	TRBJ1-1	TRBV18	NA	16	few
CASSGGSGRPLYEQYF	TGTGCCAGCAGTGGGGGTAGCGGGAGGCCTCTTTACGAGCAGTACTTC	TRBJ2-7	TRBV25-1	TRBD2	16	NA
CASSLGRSDTQYF	TGTGCCAGCAGCTTAGGTCGGTCGGATACGCAGTATTTT	TRBJ2-3	TRBV7-2	NA	13	NA
CATSDQGLAGVSTGELFF	TGTGCCACCAGTGATCAAGGACTAGCGGGAGTAAGCACCGGGGAGCTGTTTTTT	TRBJ2-2	TRBV24-1	TRBD2	18	NA
CASRLPVRTEAFF	TGTGCCAGCCGTCTCCCGGTTCGAACTGAAGCTTTCTTT	TRBJ1-1	TRBV7-9	NA	13	few
CASSLSLRQGTDTQYF	TGTGCCAGCAGCTTGAGTCTCAGGCAGGGCACAGATACGCAGTATTTT	TRBJ2-3	TRBV5-4	NA	16	NA
CASSDATRASPTLNF	TGTGCCAGCAGTGATGCTACTCGGGCTAGTCCAACCCTAAATTTT	TRBJ1-3	TRBV2	NA	15	NA
CASSFGTGIFQPQHF	TGCGCCAGCAGCTTCGGGACAGGGATATTTCAGCCCCAGCATTTT	TRBJ1-5	TRBV5-1	TRBD1	15	NA
CASSFAGPNEQYF	TGTGCCAGCAGTTTCGCGGGGCCGAACGAGCAGTACTTC	TRBJ2-7	TRBV12-3/TRBV12-4	NA	13	few
CASSPTGFSNQPQHF	TGTGCCAGCAGCCCGACAGGCTTTAGCAATCAGCCCCAGCATTTT	TRBJ1-5	TRBV9	NA	15	NA
CASSQDQRSPYNEQFF	TGCGCCAGCAGCCAAGATCAGCGGAGTCCCTACAATGAGCAGTTCTTC	TRBJ2-1	TRBV4-3	NA	16	few
CSVDLSGQANYGYTF	TGCAGCGTTGATTTGTCGGGACAAGCTAACTATGGCTACACCTTC	TRBJ1-2	TRBV29-1	NA	15	NA
CASSLGGPLYEQYF	TGTGCCAGCAGTTTGGGCGGTCCGCTCTACGAGCAGTACTTC	TRBJ2-7	TRBV12-3/TRBV12-4	NA	14	few
CASDDFGGTDTQYF	TGTGCCTCCGACGACTTTGGGGGCACAGATACGCAGTATTTT	TRBJ2-3	TRBV12-3/TRBV12-4	NA	14	few
CASSHPTATGREQYF	TGTGCCAGCAGCCATCCCACCGCGACAGGGCGGGAGCAGTACTTC	TRBJ2-7	TRBV4-2	TRBD1	15	few